Included here is one T cell receptor beta chain sequence, with context. Authors' data handling: Reference gene primer amplification in the assay estimated nucleated cell counts. Clones were sequenced by immunoSEQ multiplex PCR, and TCRdb holds only the in-frame ones, with some missing. D and trimming come from the DNA, and the V and J calls and clone size come from that table. The data contain about 160,000 clones, over 75% of them singletons. The sample comes from a study of blood T cell repertoires in COVID-19. Study-wide background: Acute and convalescent COVID-19 specimens originated in the United States, Italy and Spain.

The TCR was taken from a man aged 65 to 79 with acute or convalescent COVID-19. Sequencing used peripheral blood.

The CDR3 protein is CASSGPGSAEAFF. CDR3 nucleotides: TGCGCCAGCAGTGGGCCAGGGTCGGCTGAAGCTTTCTTT. V usage is TRBV10-2 and J usage is TRBJ1-1; D is perhaps TRBD1 (5 bases). Trimming cost V 4 bases and J 6 bases, with 12 bases left between them. The CDR3 runs 13 residues. CDR1 WSHSY and CDR2 SAAADI come from the germline V gene.